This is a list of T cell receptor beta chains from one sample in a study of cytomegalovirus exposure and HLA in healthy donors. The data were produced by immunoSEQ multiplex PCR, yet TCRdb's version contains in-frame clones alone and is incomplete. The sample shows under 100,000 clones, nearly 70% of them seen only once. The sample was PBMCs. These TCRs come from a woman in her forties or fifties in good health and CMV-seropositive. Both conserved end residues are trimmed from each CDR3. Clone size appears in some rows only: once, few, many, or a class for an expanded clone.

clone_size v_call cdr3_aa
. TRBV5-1 ASAEGNTIY
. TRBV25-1 PDIVDRELHYLYGYT
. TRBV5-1 ASSLVAGTSGHNEQF
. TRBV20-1 SARYQETQY
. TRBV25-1 TSLDPWESGELF
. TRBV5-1 ASSLAGTGGTDTQY
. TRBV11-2 ASSLQLGVTSSLETQY
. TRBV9 ASSVGTGGNYEQY
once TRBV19 ASNLGQDFGYGYT
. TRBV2 ARRAGAEAF
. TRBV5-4 ASSQRYGETQY
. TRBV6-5 ASSYSAQGPEAF
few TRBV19 ASSIEAGGVGLAGELF
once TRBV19 ASSMYSGTDTEAF
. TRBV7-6 ASSLTRREGYEQY
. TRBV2 ASGTSGRTDTQY